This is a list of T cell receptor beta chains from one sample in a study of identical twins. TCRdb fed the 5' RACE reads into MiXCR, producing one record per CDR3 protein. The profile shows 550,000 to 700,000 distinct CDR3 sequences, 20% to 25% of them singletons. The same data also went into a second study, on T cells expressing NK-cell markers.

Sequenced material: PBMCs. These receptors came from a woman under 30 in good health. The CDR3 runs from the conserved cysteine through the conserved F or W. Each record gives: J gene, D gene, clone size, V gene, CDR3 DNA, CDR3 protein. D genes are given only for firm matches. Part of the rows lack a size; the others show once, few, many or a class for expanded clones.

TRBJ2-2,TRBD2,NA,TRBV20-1,TGCGGGATCCGCGGGAGCTCCGGGGAGCTGTTTTTT,CGIRGSSGELFF
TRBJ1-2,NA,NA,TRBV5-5,TGTGCCAGCAGCTTGAGGAGGGGGAGTAACTATGGCTACACCTTC,CASSLRRGSNYGYTF
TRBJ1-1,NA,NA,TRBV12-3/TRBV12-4,TGTGCCAGCGGGTCCCTCTTTGGGATGAACACTGAAGCTTTCTTT,CASGSLFGMNTEAFF
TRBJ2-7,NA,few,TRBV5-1,TGCGCCAGCAGCTTGGAGGTTGGCGGCCCCTACGAGCAGTACTTC,CASSLEVGGPYEQYF
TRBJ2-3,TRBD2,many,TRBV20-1,TGCAGTGCAGCCTCGGGGGGTTACACAGATACGCAGTATTTT,CSAASGGYTDTQYF
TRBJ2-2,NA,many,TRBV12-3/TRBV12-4,TGTGCCAGCACCCCTCCGAACACCGGGGAGCTGTTTTTT,CASTPPNTGELFF
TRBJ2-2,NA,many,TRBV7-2,TGTGCCAGTCCTCCGCACAGGGTCGGGGAGCTGTTTTTT,CASPPHRVGELFF
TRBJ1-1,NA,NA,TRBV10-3,TGTGCCCACGGGCCAGGGCGCGGTACTGAAGCTTTCTTT,CAHGPGRGTEAFF
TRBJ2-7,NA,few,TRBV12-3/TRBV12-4,TGTGCCAGCAGTTCCCTGGACATCAGATCCTACGAGCAGTACTTC,CASSSLDIRSYEQYF
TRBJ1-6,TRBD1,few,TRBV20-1,TGCAGTGCTATGACAGGGTGGAATTCACCCCTCCACTTT,CSAMTGWNSPLHF
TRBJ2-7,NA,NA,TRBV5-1,TGCGCCAGCAGCCCGGCCGGGTCCGGCGGGGAGCAGTACTTC,CASSPAGSGGEQYF
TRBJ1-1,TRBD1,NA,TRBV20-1,TGCAGTGTGGTCGGGACAGGGTTGACTGAAGCTTTCTTT,CSVVGTGLTEAFF
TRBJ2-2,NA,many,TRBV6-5,TGTGCCAGCATTTGGACTGCGAACACCGGGGAGCTGTTTTTT,CASIWTANTGELFF
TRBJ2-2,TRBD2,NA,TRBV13,TGTGCCAGCAACAAACCGGGACTAGATGGGAGGGAGCTGTTTTTT,CASNKPGLDGRELFF
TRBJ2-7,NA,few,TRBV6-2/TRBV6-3,TGTGCCAGCAGTCCCAAGGACAGCCGCTACGAGCAGTACTTC,CASSPKDSRYEQYF
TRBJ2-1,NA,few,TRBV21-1,TGTGCCAGCAGCACACTAGCGGGGGGGCCGCTTGAGCAGTTCTTC,CASSTLAGGPLEQFF
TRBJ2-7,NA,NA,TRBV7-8,TGTGCCAGCAGCCCCCATCGGGGCTCCTCCTACGAGCAGTACTTC,CASSPHRGSSYEQYF
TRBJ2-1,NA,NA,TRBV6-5,TGTGCCAGCAGTTACTCGGGAGCATTCAATGAGCAGTTCTTC,CASSYSGAFNEQFF
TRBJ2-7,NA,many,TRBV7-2,TGTGCCAGCAGCCCACACTTCAGCAGACACTACGAGCAGTACTTC,CASSPHFSRHYEQYF
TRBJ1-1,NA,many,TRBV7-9,TGTGCCAGCAGCTTAGATGGGGGGGGCTTGAACACTGAAGCTTTCTTT,CASSLDGGGLNTEAFF
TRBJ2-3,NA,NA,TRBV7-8,TGTGCCAGCAGCCAAACAGTGGAGGGCACAGATACGCAGTATTTT,CASSQTVEGTDTQYF
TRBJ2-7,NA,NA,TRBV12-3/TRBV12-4,TGTGCCAGCAGTTTAGCGCTAATGTCGGGGGACGAGCAGTACTTC,CASSLALMSGDEQYF
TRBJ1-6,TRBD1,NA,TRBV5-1,TGCGCCAGCAGCAACCGGGACAGTAATTCACCCCTCCACTTT,CASSNRDSNSPLHF
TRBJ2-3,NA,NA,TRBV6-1,TGTGCCAGCAGGCCCCGATTTGTGGATACGCAGTATTTT,CASRPRFVDTQYF
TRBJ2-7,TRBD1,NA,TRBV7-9,TGTGCCAGCAGCACGACAGGGTATGAGCAGTACTTC,CASSTTGYEQYF
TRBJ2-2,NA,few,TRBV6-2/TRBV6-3,TGTGCCAGCACCTTTCCGACTAGTGCCCGGGAGCTGTTTTTT,CASTFPTSARELFF
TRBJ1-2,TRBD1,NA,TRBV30,TGTGCCTGGAGTACATATTACCGGACAGGCGCGGGTGGCTACACCTTC,CAWSTYYRTGAGGYTF
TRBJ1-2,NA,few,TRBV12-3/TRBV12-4,TGTGCCAGCAGTTTACTAGGGGTGGCTGGCTACACCTTC,CASSLLGVAGYTF
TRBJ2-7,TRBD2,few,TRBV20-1,TGCAGTGCCCTAGCGGGGGGGCTCCCCGAGCAGTACTTC,CSALAGGLPEQYF
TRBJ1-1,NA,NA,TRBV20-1,TGCAGTGCCGCAAAAATGGACTTCTCTTCCCTCTTT,CSAAKMDFSSLF
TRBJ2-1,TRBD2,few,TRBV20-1,TGCAGTGCTAGAGGACCAGCGGGGGGCCGTAGTGAGCAGTTCTTC,CSARGPAGGRSEQFF
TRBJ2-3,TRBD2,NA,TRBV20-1,TGCAGTGCTAGAGATAGTCTAGCGGGGGCAGATACGCAGTATTTT,CSARDSLAGADTQYF
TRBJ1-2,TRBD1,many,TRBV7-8,TGTGCCAGCAGCCAGGGACAGGCACTCACATATGGCTACACCTTC,CASSQGQALTYGYTF
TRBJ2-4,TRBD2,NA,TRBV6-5,TGTGCCAGCAGCTCACCCGAGCGGGAGGGCCGAAAGTACTTC,CASSSPEREGRKYF
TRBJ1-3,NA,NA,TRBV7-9,TGTGCCAGCAGCACCGGGGGGAACACCATATATTTT,CASSTGGNTIYF
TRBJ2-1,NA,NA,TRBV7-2,TGTGCCAGCAGCTTCCAGGGGAGGGCCTCGAATGAGCAGTTCTTC,CASSFQGRASNEQFF
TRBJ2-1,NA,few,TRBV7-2,TGTGCCAGCAGCTCAAGGCGGGATAGCTCCTACAATGAGCAGTTCTTC,CASSSRRDSSYNEQFF
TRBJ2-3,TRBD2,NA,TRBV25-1,TGTGCCAGCAGTCGACTAGCGGGGAGCGCAGATACGCAGTATTTT,CASSRLAGSADTQYF
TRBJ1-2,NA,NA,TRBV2,TGTGCCAGCAGTGTGCGATCCAAGGATGGCTACACCTTC,CASSVRSKDGYTF
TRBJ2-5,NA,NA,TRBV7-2,TGTGCCAGCAGCTTAAGTATCAGCCCCCAAGAGACCCAGTACTTC,CASSLSISPQETQYF
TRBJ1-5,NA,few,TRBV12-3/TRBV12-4,TGTGCCAGCAGTTTAATTGCTAGCAATCAGCCCCAGCATTTT,CASSLIASNQPQHF
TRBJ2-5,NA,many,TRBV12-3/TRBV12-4,TGTGCCAGCAGTCTATCAGAAGAGACCCAGTACTTC,CASSLSEETQYF
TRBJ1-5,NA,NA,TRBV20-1,TGCAGTGCCCCGGAACGGGGGCCCAGACGGAATCAGCCCCAGCATTTT,CSAPERGPRRNQPQHF
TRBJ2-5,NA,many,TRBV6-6,TGTGCCAGCAGCCCCCACCATCAAGAGACCCAGTACTTC,CASSPHHQETQYF
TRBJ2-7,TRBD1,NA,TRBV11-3,TGTGCCAGCAGCTCGATGGACAGGTCCTACGAGCAGTACTTC,CASSSMDRSYEQYF